A single sample gave rise to the 32 T cell receptor beta chains below, sequenced in a study of blood T cell repertoires in COVID-19. Some clones are missing from TCRdb's copy, which holds only in-frame ones; the method was immunoSEQ multiplex PCR. The sample lists under 250,000 clones, about 88% seen once, with around 4.8% in the top ten. The sample comprised peripheral blood. These receptors were obtained from a middle-aged woman with acute or convalescent COVID-19.

The V call is TRBV6-6, the J call TRBJ1-2; the D is unclear. CDR1 and CDR2 from the germline V gene are MNHNY and SVGAGI (reference sequence). The CDR3 runs to 10 residues. Trimming took 6 bases from V and 4 from J, leaving 3 bases between them. The CDR3 protein is CASSSYGYTF. CDR3 DNA: TGTGCCAGCAGCAGCTATGGCTACACCTTC.

The chain uses TRBV9 and TRBJ2-2; D unresolved. The ends were cut back, 3 bases at V and 4 bases at J, with 4 bases in the middle. This CDR3 has 12 residues. Germline V lookup: CDR1 SGDLS, CDR2 YYNGEE. The CDR3: CASSAVTGELFF. The CDR3, as DNA: TGTGCCAGCAGCGCCGTCACCGGGGAGCTGTTTTTT.

The V call is TRBV12-3 or TRBV12-4, the J call TRBJ2-3; D unresolved. This CDR3 has 13 residues. Trimming took off 5 bases at V and 4 bases at J, with 10 bases between the two ends. In nucleotides, the CDR3 is TGTGCCAGCAGTCCCATAGAGGCAGATACGCAGTATTTT. Its translation is CASSPIEADTQYF.

The chain joins TRBV10-3 to TRBJ2-3; D is possibly TRBD1 (6 bases). The CDR3 covers 14 residues. Per germline, CDR1 ENHRY and CDR2 SYGVKD. Trimming left V 2 bases short and J 3 bases short, with 9 bases between. The CDR3 region is CAISEGGRTDTQYF. DNA for the CDR3: TGTGCCATCAGTGAGGGGGGCCGAACAGATACGCAGTATTTT.

The chain is built from TRBV6-1 and TRBJ1-5; the D gene is possibly TRBD1 (6 bases). The germline V gene has CDR1 MNHNS and CDR2 SASEGT. Trimming left V 2 bases short and J 4 bases short, with 18 bases between. CDR3 length: 17 residues. For the CDR3, the DNA is TGTGCCAGCAGTGAATCCCTTGGGGGGGCGGTAAATCAGCCCCAGCATTTT. Translation: CASSESLGGAVNQPQHF.

This clone was seen only once. V and J are TRBV10-2 and TRBJ2-5, with D possibly being TRBD2 (7 bases). From germline, CDR1 is WSHSY and CDR2 SAAADI. The CDR3 is 15 amino acids. V lost 6 bases and J 5 bases, leaving 19 bases between the germline ends. The CDR3: CASRIAGARWETQYF. CDR3 coding DNA: TGCGCCAGCAGGATCGCGGGGGCGCGGTGGGAGACCCAGTACTTC.

This chain uses TRBV4-2 with TRBJ2-1; weak D call: TRBD1 (6 bases). Trimming took 0 bases from V and 11 from J, leaving 11 bases between them. There are 13 residues in the CDR3. Germline V gives CDR1 LGHNA, CDR2 YNFKEQ. The CDR3 nucleotides read TGTGCCAGCAGCCAAGATTGGGACACACAGCAGTTCTTC. Amino acids: CASSQDWDTQQFF.

This clone was counted between two and nine times. This chain uses TRBV5-1 with TRBJ2-1; D is uncertain. The CDR3 totals 11 residues. From germline, CDR1 is SGHRS and CDR2 YFSETQ. Between the trimmed V and J ends, which lost 1 base and 9 bases, there was a span of 5 bases. CDR3 nucleotides: TGCGCCAGCAGCTTGAGCCTTGAGCAGTTCTTC. This sequence encodes CASSLSLEQFF.

In this sample, this clone turned up once. The V call is TRBV30, the J call TRBJ1-1; the D gene is possibly TRBD1 (5 bases). With 1 base removed from V and 4 bases from J, the gap between germline ends came to 10 bases. The CDR3 is made up of 13 amino acids. Germline lookup yields CDR1 GTSNPN and CDR2 SVGIG (reference sequence). The CDR3 DNA sequence: TGTGCCTGGAGTGCAAACCAGGGCACTGAAGCTTTCTTT. This encodes CAWSANQGTEAFF.

This rearrangement joins TRBV28 to TRBJ1-3; tentative D call: TRBD1 (5 bases). The length of the CDR3 is 16 residues. V lost 0 bases to trimming and J lost 4 bases, with 13 bases between them. Germline CDR1 reads MDHEN; CDR2 reads SYDVKM. As DNA, the CDR3 is TGTGCCAGCAGTTTATGGCAGGGTACATCCGGAAACACCATATATTTT. It codes for CASSLWQGTSGNTIYF.

The rearrangement joins TRBV24-1 to TRBJ2-1; tentative D call: TRBD1 (6 bases). Germline loops: CDR1 KGHDR, CDR2 SFDVKD. Trimming left V 1 base short and J 6 bases short, with 6 bases between. CDR3 length: 13 residues. The CDR3 DNA reads as TGTGCCACCAGTGATTTCAGGGGCAATGAGCAGTTCTTC. It codes for CATSDFRGNEQFF.

The V gene is TRBV5-4, the J gene TRBJ2-5; D possibly corresponds to TRBD2 (6 bases). Germline assignment: CDR1 SGHNT and CDR2 YYREEE (reference sequence). The CDR3 extends over 16 amino acids. Trimming pared 5 bases from V and 4 bases from J, leaving 21 bases between. CDR3 residues: CASSTVVGGYRETQYF. The DNA of the CDR3 is TGTGCCAGCAGTACAGTAGTCGGGGGTTATCGAGAGACCCAGTACTTC.

The chain joins TRBV12-3 or TRBV12-4 to TRBJ2-1; D call uncertain. The germline V and J ends were trimmed by 5 bases and 4 bases, with 6 bases remaining between them. The length of the CDR3 is 12 residues. The DNA for the CDR3 is TGTGCCAGCAGTCCTTATTACAATGAGCAGTTCTTC. Its translation: CASSPYYNEQFF.

This clone has just one count. Here the CDR3 reads CASSLRTSSDFTDTQYF. The CDR3, as DNA: TGTGCCAGCAGCCTAAGAACCTCCTCGGACTTCACAGATACGCAGTATTTT. The chain uses TRBV5-4 and TRBJ2-3, with D maybe TRBD2 (5 bases). With 4 bases removed from V and 2 bases from J, the gap between germline ends came to 20 bases. The CDR3 extends over 17 amino acids. CDR1 and CDR2 from the germline V gene are SGHNT and YYREEE (reference sequence).

The chain uses TRBV5-1 and TRBJ2-1; 8 positions agree with TRBD1. V gave up 2 bases and J gave up 0 bases; unmatched junction bases: 4. This CDR3 is built from 16 residues. Germline CDR1 and CDR2: SGHRS and YFSETQ. This chain's CDR3 is CASSFRQGSSYNEQFF. CDR3 coding DNA: TGCGCCAGCAGCTTTAGACAGGGGAGCTCCTACAATGAGCAGTTCTTC.

V gene TRBV27 combines with J gene TRBJ1-1; tentatively, D is TRBD1 (6 bases). This CDR3 has 13 residues. Germline CDR1 reads MNHEY; CDR2 reads SMNVEV (reference sequence). The ends were cut back, 5 bases at V and 1 base at J, with 8 bases in the middle. The CDR3 here is CASSIQGNTEAFF. CDR3 nucleotide sequence: TGTGCCAGCAGTATACAGGGGAACACTGAAGCTTTCTTT.

The count of this clone is one. V is TRBV2 and J is TRBJ1-2; maybe TRBD1 (5 bases). The CDR3 is made up of 14 amino acids. The germline V gene encodes CDR1 SNHLY and CDR2 FYNNEI. V was clipped by 6 bases and J by 8 bases, with 19 bases between them. CDR3 in amino acids: CASSGTPIVLGYTF. In DNA, the CDR3 is TGTGCCAGCAGCGGGACTCCCATAGTGCTAGGCTACACCTTC.

This chain links TRBV4-1 with TRBJ2-2; 10 nucleotides agree with TRBD2. CDR1 is MGHRA and CDR2 is YSYEKL in the germline V gene. The CDR3 spans 18 residues. V was clipped by 4 bases and J by 4 bases; unmatched bases: 12. In DNA form, the CDR3 reads TGCGCCAGCAGCCCCCGGGGGAGCGGGGGGGCTGGCACCGGGGAGCTGTTTTTT. It encodes CASSPRGSGGAGTGELFF.

The chain employs TRBV5-1 and TRBJ1-4, with 7 bases fitting TRBD1. The J segment lost 8 bases and the V segment lost 4 bases, leaving 14 bases of the junction unmatched. Germline lookup yields CDR1 SGHRS and CDR2 YFSETQ. The CDR3 is 16 amino acids. This CDR3 is CASSPETGSVIEKLFF. In DNA, the CDR3 is TGCGCCAGCAGCCCAGAGACAGGGTCGGTAATAGAAAAACTGTTTTTT.

The chain couples TRBV5-1 to TRBJ1-2; D gene ambiguous. This CDR3 contains 14 residues. Germline-derived CDR1 and CDR2 are SGHRS and YFSETQ. Trimming took off 6 bases at V and 0 bases at J, with 12 bases between the two ends. The CDR3 here is CASTTDATNYGYTF. The CDR3 DNA sequence: TGCGCCAGCACAACAGACGCCACTAACTATGGCTACACCTTC.

The chain employs TRBV6-1 and TRBJ2-1; 8 positions match TRBD1. The CDR3 has 17 amino acids. Germline V gene lookup returns CDR1 MNHNS and CDR2 SASEGT. Trimming at V came to 3 bases and at J to 4 bases, leaving 11 bases not matched to a gene. The DNA for the CDR3 is TGTGCCAGCAGTGAGGGATGGAGGACAGGGCCTTACAATGAGCAGTTCTTC. Translated, it gives CASSEGWRTGPYNEQFF.

This chain links TRBV7-9 with TRBJ2-7, with 7 nucleotides matching TRBD2. J gave up 3 bases and V 2 bases, and 7 bases lay outside the gene matches. The CDR3 totals 15 residues. Germline V gene data show CDR1 as SEHNR and CDR2 as FQNEAQ (reference sequence). CDR3 bases: TGTGCCAGCAGCTTAACTAGCGAAGATTACTACGAGCAGTACGTC. Protein: CASSLTSEDYYEQYV.

The rearrangement joins TRBV2 to TRBJ2-4; 9 bases fit TRBD2. This CDR3 is built from 15 residues. The J segment lost 4 bases and the V segment lost 6 bases, leaving 7 bases of the junction unmatched. Per germline, CDR1 SNHLY and CDR2 FYNNEI. As DNA, the CDR3 is TGTGCCAGCAGGGTTTTAGCGGGGGAAAAAAACATTCAGTACTTC. The encoded protein is CASRVLAGEKNIQYF. Full variable domain (missing parts from reference TRBV2 and TRBJ2-4): EPEVTQTPSHQVTQMGQEVILRCVPISNHLYFYWYRQILGQKVEFLVSFYNNEISEKSEIFDDQFSVERPDGSNFTLKIRSTKLEDSAMYFCASRVLAGEKNIQYFGAGTRLSVL.

V and J are TRBV2 and TRBJ1-5; maybe TRBD1 (5 bases). CDR1 and CDR2 (germline): SNHLY, FYNNEI. Between the trimmed V and J ends, which lost 4 bases and 3 bases, there was a span of 13 bases. The CDR3 length is 15 residues. The CDR3 loop is CASSGTRELNQPQHF. The CDR3 DNA reads as TGTGCCAGCAGTGGTACCAGGGAACTCAATCAGCCCCAGCATTTT.

The chain employs TRBV12-5 and TRBJ2-2; perhaps TRBD1 as D (5 bases). The germline V gene encodes CDR1 LGHNT and CDR2 FRNRAP. CDR3 length: 15 amino acids. Between the trimmed V and J ends, which lost 3 bases and 1 base, there was a span of 9 bases. CDR3 amino acids: CASGFGQGNTGELFF. Written as DNA, the CDR3 is TGTGCTAGTGGTTTTGGGCAGGGGAACACCGGGGAGCTGTTTTTT.

V gene TRBV7-2 combines with J gene TRBJ1-1, with D perhaps TRBD1 (6 bases). Trimming stripped 4 bases from V and 0 bases from J, with 6 bases between. Germline V lookup: CDR1 SGHTA, CDR2 FQGNSA. This CDR3 contains 13 residues. As DNA, the CDR3 is TGTGCCAGCAGCTGGACAGTGAACACTGAAGCTTTCTTT. This gives the protein CASSWTVNTEAFF.

The chain couples TRBV5-1 to TRBJ1-1, with 9 nucleotides matching TRBD1. Germline assignment: CDR1 SGHRS and CDR2 YFSETQ. After removal of 4 bases from V and 3 bases from J, the junction contained 10 bases not matched to a gene. The CDR3 length is 16 residues. CDR3 amino acids: CASSTWTGDGYTEAFF. The CDR3 coding sequence is TGCGCCAGCAGCACGTGGACAGGGGATGGATACACTGAAGCTTTCTTT.

V is TRBV27 and J is TRBJ2-1; 8 nucleotides align to TRBD2. The CDR3 length is 14 residues. Germline assignment: CDR1 MNHEY and CDR2 SMNVEV (reference sequence). J lost 6 bases, V lost 5 bases, and 6 bases had no gene match. As DNA, the CDR3 is TGTGCCAGCAGTACGGGGGGGCCCGGCAATGAGCAGTTCTTC. This gives the protein CASSTGGPGNEQFF.

J is TRBJ1-2 and V is TRBV25-1, with D tentatively TRBD1 (5 bases). The CDR3 spans 12 residues. Germline V gene sequence: CDR1 MGHDK, CDR2 SYGVNS. V was shortened by 6 bases and J by 7 bases, with 12 bases between the two germline ends. The DNA of the CDR3 is TGTGCCAGCAGCTGGGGAAGGGGTGGCTACACCTTC. Translating gives CASSWGRGGYTF.

CDR3 in amino acids: CASSVGEGVGEQYV. CDR3 in DNA: TGCGCCAGCAGCGTGGGTGAGGGGGTTGGGGAGCAGTACGTC. The chain combines TRBV5-1 with TRBJ2-7; the D gene is possibly TRBD1 (6 bases). The V and J ends lost 4 bases and 7 bases respectively, with 18 bases between them. The CDR3 loop spans 14 amino acids. In germline, CDR1 is SGHRS, CDR2 YFSETQ.

V and J are TRBV19 and TRBJ1-1; 7 nucleotides align to TRBD1. Germline values: CDR1 LNHDA, CDR2 SQIVND (reference sequence). The J segment lost 1 base and the V segment lost 6 bases, leaving 20 bases of the junction unmatched. There are 19 residues in the CDR3. CDR3 residues: CASSPALGGPSGRNTEAFF. The CDR3 DNA reads TGTGCCAGTAGCCCAGCTTTAGGGGGCCCCTCGGGACGGAACACTGAAGCTTTCTTT.

V and J are TRBV7-9 and TRBJ1-2, with D unresolved. This CDR3 is 14 amino acids long. CDR1 is SEHNR, CDR2 FQNEAQ, per germline (reference sequence). The V end was cut by 5 bases, the J end by 4 bases, with 14 bases between. The CDR3 reads CASSQVADLYGYTF. CDR3 nucleotides: TGTGCCAGCAGCCAAGTAGCGGATCTCTATGGCTACACCTTC.